The text below deals with one TCR beta chain. Method: immunoSEQ multiplex PCR; TCRdb's copy keeps in-frame clones and lacks some. The repertoire includes around 230,000 clones, about 81% of them detected once, and around 12% sits in the top ten. The data belong to a study of blood T cell repertoires in COVID-19. Study-level background: Spain, Italy and the United States supplied samples that represented acute and convalescent COVID-19. PBMCs, B-cell-depleted T cells, or T cells were the source of the cDNA or gDNA that made up the material.

J gave up 3 bases and V 4 bases, and 6 bases lay outside the gene matches. CDR1 is SGHAT, CDR2 FQDESV, per germline (reference sequence). The CDR3 contains 15 residues. This receptor was obtained from a woman aged 60-75 years with active or convalescent COVID-19. The specimen sequenced was peripheral blood. V is TRBV11-1 and J is TRBJ1-2; 9 nucleotides align to TRBD1. CDR3 loop: CASSSPWTGDYGYTF. The CDR3 region has the DNA TGTGCCAGCAGCTCACCCTGGACAGGGGACTATGGCTACACCTTC.